Each of the 14 T cell receptor beta chains below was sequenced from the same sample in a study of T cells after yellow fever vaccination. One entry per CDR3 protein results from TCRdb running MiXCR on the 5' RACE reads. The table shows about 370,000 distinct CDR3 sequences, with around 10% occurring only once. Sequences were derived from PBMCs, sampled on the day of the first yellow fever vaccination. The source of these receptors is a man younger than 35 who received the YFV17D yellow fever vaccine.

This clonotype was recorded at least ten times. The chain has TRBV29-1 and TRBJ2-7; 9 bases are a match to TRBD1. Germline CDR1 is SQVTM and CDR2 is ANQGSEA. J gave up 4 bases and V 1 base, and 2 bases lay outside the gene matches. The CDR3 extends over 13 amino acids. The CDR3, as DNA: TGCAGCGTTGAAGGGACAGGGGTATACGAGCAGTACTTC. This encodes CSVEGTGVYEQYF.

The V call is TRBV24-1, the J call TRBJ2-1, with 7 bases matching TRBD1. The trim removed 7 bases at V and 4 bases at J, leaving 6 bases unmatched. The germline gives CDR1 KGHDR, CDR2 SFDVKD. The CDR3 is 14 residues long. This CDR3 is CATRDGTDYNEQFF. CDR3 sequence (DNA): TGTGCCACCAGGGACGGGACAGATTACAATGAGCAGTTCTTC.

This rearrangement joins TRBV7-8 to TRBJ2-5, with TRBD2 matching over 10 bases. This CDR3 has 14 amino acids. The V and J ends lost 7 bases and 7 bases, in that order; junction bases with no gene match: 9. Germline V gene data show CDR1 as SGHVS and CDR2 as FQNEAQ. The CDR3 protein is CASKERGGSWTQYF. CDR3 in DNA: TGTGCCAGCAAGGAGCGGGGGGGTTCGTGGACCCAGTACTTC.

This clonotype was detected many times. The V call is TRBV12-3 or TRBV12-4, the J call TRBJ1-3, with D hard to call. This CDR3 is built from 12 residues. With 6 bases removed from V and 0 bases from J, the gap between germline ends came to 3 bases. CDR3: CASSDSGNTIYF. CDR3 in DNA: TGTGCCAGCAGCGACTCTGGAAACACCATATATTTT.

This clonotype has more than one count but fewer than ten. J is TRBJ2-3 and V is TRBV20-1; no firm D call. Trimming stripped 4 bases from V and 2 bases from J, with 10 bases between. The CDR3 has 13 amino acids. Per germline, CDR1 DFQATT and CDR2 SNEGSKA (reference sequence). The CDR3 coding sequence is TGCAGTGCTAAAGGATCCCCCACAGATACGCAGTATTTT. Translation gives CSAKGSPTDTQYF.

The chain uses TRBV9 and TRBJ2-1; 8 nucleotides match TRBD2. V dropped 4 bases and J dropped 6; count of bases not matched to a gene: 9. CDR1 and CDR2 from the germline V gene are SGDLS and YYNGEE. The CDR3 length is 15 residues. CDR3 nucleotides: TGTGCCAGCAGCACCTCCTCCGGGGGGGTCAATGAGCAGTTCTTC. It yields the protein CASSTSSGGVNEQFF.

Within the sample, this clonotype is medium-sized. The rearrangement joins TRBV7-9 to TRBJ1-5; D not certain. The length of the CDR3 is 17 residues. Per the germline V gene, CDR1 is SEHNR and CDR2 is FQNEAQ (reference sequence). The V end lost 5 bases, the J end lost 0 bases, and 17 bases lay between the germline ends. This chain's CDR3 is CASSRYEGGYSNQPQHF. CDR3 nucleotides: TGTGCCAGCAGCCGTTACGAGGGCGGTTATAGCAATCAGCCCCAGCATTTT.

The gene calls are TRBV4-1 and TRBJ2-2, with D perhaps assigned TRBD1 or TRBD2 (5 bases each). The V gene lost 1 base and the J gene lost 6 bases, with 15 bases spanning the gap. CDR1 and CDR2 from the germline V gene are MGHRA and YSYEKL. CDR3 length equals 16 residues. The CDR3 nucleotides read TGCGCCAGCAGCCAAGTTGGGGATGTGGGACCCGGGGAGCTGTTTTTT. This sequence encodes CASSQVGDVGPGELFF.

This clonotype has more than one count but fewer than ten. This chain connects TRBV5-1 to TRBJ2-3; 7 bases are shared with TRBD1. There are 12 residues in the CDR3. Trimming took 5 bases from V and 5 from J; bases not matched to a gene: 2. Germline V gene lookup returns CDR1 SGHRS and CDR2 YFSETQ. The CDR3 coding sequence is TGCGCCAGCAGGAGACAGGGAGATACGCAGTATTTT. The encoded protein is CASRRQGDTQYF.

The chain uses TRBV7-2 and TRBJ2-4; D gene ambiguous. CDR1 is SGHTA and CDR2 is FQGNSA in the germline V gene. Trimming shortened V by 0 bases and J by 4 bases, and 4 bases separated the two germline ends. The CDR3 has 13 residues. The CDR3 spells CASSLAGKNIQYF. Written as DNA, the CDR3 is TGTGCCAGCAGCTTAGCTGGTAAAAACATTCAGTACTTC.

The chain couples TRBV3-1 to TRBJ1-1; no firm D call. Trimming cost V 1 base and J 4 bases, with 4 bases left between them. CDR3 length: 12 amino acids. CDR1 is LGHDT and CDR2 is YNNKEL in the germline V gene (reference sequence). The chain's CDR3 is CASSQATTEAFF. Written as DNA, the CDR3 is TGTGCCAGCAGCCAAGCCACCACTGAAGCTTTCTTT.

This clonotype was seen a handful of times. It is unclear where the CDR3 begins or ends on the DNA, so no DNA is shown, and the CDR3 is as TCRdb lists it. V gene TRBV4-1 combines with J gene TRBJ2-7; the table's D call of TRBD1 was not tested on the DNA. Germline V gene data show CDR1 as MGHRA and CDR2 as YSYEKL. 15 amino acids form the CDR3, both terminal residues included. The CDR3 reads CASTSGLGGSYEQYF.

The rearrangement uses TRBV4-2 and TRBJ1-5; D is possibly TRBD1 (6 bases). Germline CDR1 is LGHNA and CDR2 is YNFKEQ. Trimming removed 3 bases at V and 2 bases at J, with 14 bases between. This CDR3 is 16 amino acids long. In DNA, the CDR3 is TGTGCCAGCAGCCAGACAGGTAGATCGGGCAATCAGCCCCAGCATTTT. It specifies CASSQTGRSGNQPQHF.

This clonotype appeared a few times. CDR3 region: CASSLLTGYGGYTF. CDR3 coding DNA: TGTGCCAGCAGCCTACTGACAGGGTATGGTGGCTACACCTTC. The chain recombines TRBV12-3 or TRBV12-4 with TRBJ1-2, with 7 bases that match TRBD1. J gave up 7 bases and V 6 bases, and 11 bases lay outside the gene matches. The CDR3 totals 14 residues.